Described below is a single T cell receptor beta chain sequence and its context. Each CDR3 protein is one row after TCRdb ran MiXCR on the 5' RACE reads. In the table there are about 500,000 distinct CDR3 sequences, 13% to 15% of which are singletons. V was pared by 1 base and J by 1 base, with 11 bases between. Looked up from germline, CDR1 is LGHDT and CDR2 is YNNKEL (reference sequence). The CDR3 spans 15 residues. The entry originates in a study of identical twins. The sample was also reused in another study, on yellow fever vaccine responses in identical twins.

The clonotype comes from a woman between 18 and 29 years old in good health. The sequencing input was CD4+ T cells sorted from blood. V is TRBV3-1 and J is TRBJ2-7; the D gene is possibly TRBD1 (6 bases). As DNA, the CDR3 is TGTGCCAGCAGCCAAGGGACAGAATATTCCTACGAGCAGTACTTC. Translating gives CASSQGTEYSYEQYF.